This TCR beta chain was recorded in a study of T-cell reconstitution after alpha-beta-depleted transplantation in children. Study outcomes and limitations: Fresh T-cell production supplied most of the T-cell counts and diversity seen one year after transplant.

Researchers prepared the TCRbeta library using unique molecular identifiers, the study reports. TCRdb processed the PCR reads anew with MiXCR; each CDR3 protein has one entry. The sample yields over 200,000 distinct CDR3 sequences, roughly a tenth seen once. The table lists this clonotype with many counts. What it binds is unknown. The CDR3 totals 12 residues. Trimming cost V 4 bases and J 6 bases; bases outside gene matches: 1. This clonotype was sampled from a child in the first two years of life with acute myeloid leukemia, due to receive a stem cell transplant. The specimen was PBMCs, collected before TCRalphabeta/CD19-depleted stem cell transplant. The V and J genes are TRBV12-3 or TRBV12-4 and TRBJ2-7, with TRBD2 identical over 9 bases. The CDR3 nucleotides are TGTGCCAGCAGTTATAGCGGGAGCGAGCAGTACTTC. Its translation: CASSYSGSEQYF.